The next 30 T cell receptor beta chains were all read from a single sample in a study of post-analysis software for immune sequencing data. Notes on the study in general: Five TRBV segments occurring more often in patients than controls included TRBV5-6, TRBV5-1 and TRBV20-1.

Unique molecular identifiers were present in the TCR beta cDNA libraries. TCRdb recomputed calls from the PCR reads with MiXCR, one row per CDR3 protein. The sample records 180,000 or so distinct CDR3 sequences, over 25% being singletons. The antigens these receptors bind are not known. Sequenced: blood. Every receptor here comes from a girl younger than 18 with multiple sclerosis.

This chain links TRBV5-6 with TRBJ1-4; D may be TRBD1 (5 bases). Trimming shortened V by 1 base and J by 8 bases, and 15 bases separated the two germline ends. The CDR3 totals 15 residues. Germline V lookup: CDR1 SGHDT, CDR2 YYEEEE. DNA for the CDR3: TGTGCCAGCAGCTTGTTATTGTCGGGGACCGAAAAACTGTTTTTT. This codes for CASSLLLSGTEKLFF.

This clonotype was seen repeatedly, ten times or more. The CDR3 here is CSAQGHRETQYF. CDR3 coding DNA: TGCAGCGCCCAGGGACACCGGGAGACCCAGTACTTC. The J gene is TRBJ2-5, the V gene TRBV29-1; tentatively, D is TRBD1 (6 bases). The length of the CDR3 is 12 residues. Germline values: CDR1 SQVTM, CDR2 ANQGSEA. Trimming removed 7 bases at V and 5 bases at J, with 14 bases between.

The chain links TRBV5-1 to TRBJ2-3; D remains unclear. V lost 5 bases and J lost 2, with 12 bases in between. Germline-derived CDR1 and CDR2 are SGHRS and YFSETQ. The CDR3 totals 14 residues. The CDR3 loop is CASSPRRTTDTQYF. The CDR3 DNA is TGCGCCAGCAGTCCTCGGCGGACCACAGATACGCAGTATTTT.

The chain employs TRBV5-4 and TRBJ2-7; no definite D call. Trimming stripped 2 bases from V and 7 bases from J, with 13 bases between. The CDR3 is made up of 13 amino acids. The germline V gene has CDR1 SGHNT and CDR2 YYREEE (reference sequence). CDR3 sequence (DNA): TGTGCCAGCAGCTTAAGGACCTCCCGGGAGCAGTACTTC. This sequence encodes CASSLRTSREQYF.

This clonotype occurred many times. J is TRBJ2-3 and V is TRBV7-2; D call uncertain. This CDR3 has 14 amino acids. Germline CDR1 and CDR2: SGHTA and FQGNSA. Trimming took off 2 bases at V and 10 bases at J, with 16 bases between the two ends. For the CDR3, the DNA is TGTGCCAGCAGCTTATGGGCCTTAGACGCAGCGCAGTATTTT. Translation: CASSLWALDAAQYF.

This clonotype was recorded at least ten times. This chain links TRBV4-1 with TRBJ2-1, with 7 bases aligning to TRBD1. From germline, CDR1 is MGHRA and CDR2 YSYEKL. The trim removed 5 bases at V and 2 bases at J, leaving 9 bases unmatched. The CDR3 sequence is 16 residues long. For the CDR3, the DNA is TGCGCCAGCAGCTACCCGGGACAGTCCACCTACAATGAGCAGTTCTTC. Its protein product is CASSYPGQSTYNEQFF.

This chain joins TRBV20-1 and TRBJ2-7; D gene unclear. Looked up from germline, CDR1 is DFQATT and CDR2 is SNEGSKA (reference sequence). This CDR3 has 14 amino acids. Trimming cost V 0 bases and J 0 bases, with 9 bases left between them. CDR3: CSARDSGFSYEQYF. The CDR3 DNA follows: TGCAGTGCTAGAGATTCGGGTTTCTCCTACGAGCAGTACTTC.

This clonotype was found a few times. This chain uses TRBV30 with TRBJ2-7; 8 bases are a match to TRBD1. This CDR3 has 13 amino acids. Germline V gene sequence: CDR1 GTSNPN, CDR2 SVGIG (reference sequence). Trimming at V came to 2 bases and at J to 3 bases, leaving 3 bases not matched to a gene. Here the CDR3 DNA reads TGTGCCTGGAGTCTCGGACAGGGCTACGAGCAGTACTTC. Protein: CAWSLGQGYEQYF.

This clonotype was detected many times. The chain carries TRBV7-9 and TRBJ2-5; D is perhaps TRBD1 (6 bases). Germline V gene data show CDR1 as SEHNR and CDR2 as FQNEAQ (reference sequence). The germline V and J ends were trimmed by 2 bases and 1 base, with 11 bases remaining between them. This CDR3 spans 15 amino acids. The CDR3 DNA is TGTGCCAGCAGCTTACACAGGGCCTCCCAAGAGACCCAGTACTTC. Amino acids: CASSLHRASQETQYF.

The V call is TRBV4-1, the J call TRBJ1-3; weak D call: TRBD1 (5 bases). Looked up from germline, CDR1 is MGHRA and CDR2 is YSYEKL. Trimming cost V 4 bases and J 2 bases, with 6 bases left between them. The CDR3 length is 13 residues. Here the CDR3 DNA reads TGCGCCAGCAGCCGGGACCCTGGAAACACCATATATTTT. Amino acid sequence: CASSRDPGNTIYF.

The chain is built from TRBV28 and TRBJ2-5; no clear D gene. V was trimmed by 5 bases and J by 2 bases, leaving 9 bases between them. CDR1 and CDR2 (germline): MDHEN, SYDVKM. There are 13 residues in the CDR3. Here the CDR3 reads CASSEIGQETQYF. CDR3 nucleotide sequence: TGTGCCAGCAGTGAGATAGGTCAAGAGACCCAGTACTTC.

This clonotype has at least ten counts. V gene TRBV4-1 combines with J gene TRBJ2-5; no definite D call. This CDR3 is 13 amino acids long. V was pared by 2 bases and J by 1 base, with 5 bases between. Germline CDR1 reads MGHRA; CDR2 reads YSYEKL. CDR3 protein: CASSQRAQETQYF. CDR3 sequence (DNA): TGCGCCAGCAGCCAAAGAGCCCAAGAGACCCAGTACTTC.

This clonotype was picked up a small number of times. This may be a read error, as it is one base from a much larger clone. CDR3: CASSSRTGGFYNEQYF. CDR3 nucleotide sequence: TGTGCCAGCAGCTCGAGGACGGGAGGCTTCTACAATGAGCAGTACTTC. The chain has TRBV5-5 and TRBJ2-5; 7 bases agree with TRBD2. The V segment lost 3 bases and the J segment 11 bases; nucleotides outside the gene matches: 19. Germline values: CDR1 SGHKS, CDR2 YYEKEE (reference sequence). This CDR3 comprises 16 residues.

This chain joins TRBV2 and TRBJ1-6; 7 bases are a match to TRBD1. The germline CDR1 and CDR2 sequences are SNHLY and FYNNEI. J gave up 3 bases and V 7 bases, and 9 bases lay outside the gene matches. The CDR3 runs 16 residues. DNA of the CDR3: TGTGCCAGCACCCTTAGCAGGGGGGTCTATAATTCACCCCTCCACTTT. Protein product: CASTLSRGVYNSPLHF.

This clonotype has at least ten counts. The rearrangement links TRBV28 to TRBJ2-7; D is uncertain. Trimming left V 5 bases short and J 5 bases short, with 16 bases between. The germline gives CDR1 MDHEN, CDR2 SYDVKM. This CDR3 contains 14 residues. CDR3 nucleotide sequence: TGTGCCAGCAGTACCCCGTCGACGTTCCACGAGCAGTACTTC. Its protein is CASSTPSTFHEQYF. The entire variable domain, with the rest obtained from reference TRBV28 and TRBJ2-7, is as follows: DVKVTQSSRYLVKRTGEKVFLECVQDMDHENMFWYRQDPGLGLRLIYFSYDVKMKEKGDIPEGYSVSREKKERFSLILESASTNQTSMYLCASSTPSTFHEQYFGPGTRLTVT.

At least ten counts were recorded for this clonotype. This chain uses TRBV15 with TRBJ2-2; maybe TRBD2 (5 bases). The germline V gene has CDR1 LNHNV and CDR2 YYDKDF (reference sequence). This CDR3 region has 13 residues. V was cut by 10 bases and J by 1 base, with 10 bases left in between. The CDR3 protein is CAKCGRNTGELFF. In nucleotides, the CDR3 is TGTGCCAAGTGTGGGAGGAACACCGGGGAGCTGTTTTTT.

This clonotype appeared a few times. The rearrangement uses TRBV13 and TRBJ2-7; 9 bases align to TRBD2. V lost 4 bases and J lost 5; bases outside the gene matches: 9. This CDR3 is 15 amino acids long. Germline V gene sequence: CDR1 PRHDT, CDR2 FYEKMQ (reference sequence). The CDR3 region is CASSYGTSTAHEQYF. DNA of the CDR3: TGTGCCAGCAGCTATGGGACTAGCACAGCCCACGAGCAGTACTTC.

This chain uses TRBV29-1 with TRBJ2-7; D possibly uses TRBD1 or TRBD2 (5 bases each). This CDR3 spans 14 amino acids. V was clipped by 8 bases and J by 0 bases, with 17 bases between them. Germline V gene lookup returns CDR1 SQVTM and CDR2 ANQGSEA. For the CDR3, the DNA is TGCAGCTCCATAGTGGCAGGGAGCTCCTACGAGCAGTACTTC. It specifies CSSIVAGSSYEQYF.

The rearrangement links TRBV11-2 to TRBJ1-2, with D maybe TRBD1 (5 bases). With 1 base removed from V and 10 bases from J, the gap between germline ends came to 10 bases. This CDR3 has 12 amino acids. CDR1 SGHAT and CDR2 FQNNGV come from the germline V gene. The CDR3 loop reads CASSLVQDHYTF. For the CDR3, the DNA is TGTGCCAGCAGCTTAGTACAGGACCACTACACCTTC.

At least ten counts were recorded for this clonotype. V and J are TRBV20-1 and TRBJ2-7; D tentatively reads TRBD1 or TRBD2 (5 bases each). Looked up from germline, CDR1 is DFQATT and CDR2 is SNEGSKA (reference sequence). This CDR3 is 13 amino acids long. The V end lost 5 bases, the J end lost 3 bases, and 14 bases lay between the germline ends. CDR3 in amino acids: CSASGSPLYEQYF. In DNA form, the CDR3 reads TGCAGTGCTTCAGGGAGTCCCCTCTACGAGCAGTACTTC.

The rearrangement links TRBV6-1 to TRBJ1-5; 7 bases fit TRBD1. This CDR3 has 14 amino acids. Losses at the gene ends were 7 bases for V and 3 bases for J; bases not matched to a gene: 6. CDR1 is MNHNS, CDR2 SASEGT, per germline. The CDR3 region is CASTRGQSNQPQHF. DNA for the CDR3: TGTGCCAGCACTCGGGGACAGTCCAATCAGCCCCAGCATTTT.

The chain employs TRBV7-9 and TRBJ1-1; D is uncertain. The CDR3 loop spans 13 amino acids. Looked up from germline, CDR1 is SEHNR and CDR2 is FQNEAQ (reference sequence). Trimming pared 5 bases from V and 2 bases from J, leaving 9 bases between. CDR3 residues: CASSRPANTEAFF. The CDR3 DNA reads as TGTGCCAGCAGCCGGCCGGCCAACACTGAAGCTTTCTTT.

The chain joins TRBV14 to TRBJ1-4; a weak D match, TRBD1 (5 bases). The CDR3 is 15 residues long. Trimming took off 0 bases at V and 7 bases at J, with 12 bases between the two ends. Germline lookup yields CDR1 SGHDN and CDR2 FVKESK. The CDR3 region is CASSQDVGVGEKLFF. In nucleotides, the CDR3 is TGTGCCAGCAGCCAAGATGTGGGGGTTGGTGAAAAACTGTTTTTT.

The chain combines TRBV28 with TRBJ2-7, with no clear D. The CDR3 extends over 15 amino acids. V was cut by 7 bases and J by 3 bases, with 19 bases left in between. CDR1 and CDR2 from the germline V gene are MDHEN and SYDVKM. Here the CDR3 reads CASKRVGADGYEQYF. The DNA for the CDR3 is TGTGCCAGCAAAAGGGTGGGTGCGGACGGCTACGAGCAGTACTTC. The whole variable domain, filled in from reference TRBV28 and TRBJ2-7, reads DVKVTQSSRYLVKRTGEKVFLECVQDMDHENMFWYRQDPGLGLRLIYFSYDVKMKEKGDIPEGYSVSREKKERFSLILESASTNQTSMYLCASKRVGADGYEQYFGPGTRLTVT.

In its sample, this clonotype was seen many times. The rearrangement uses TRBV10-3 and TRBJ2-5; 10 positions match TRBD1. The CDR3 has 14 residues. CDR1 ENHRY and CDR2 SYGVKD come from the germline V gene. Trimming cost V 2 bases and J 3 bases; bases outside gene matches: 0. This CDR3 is CAISEGQGEETQYF. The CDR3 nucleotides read TGTGCCATCAGTGAGGGACAGGGGGAAGAGACCCAGTACTTC.

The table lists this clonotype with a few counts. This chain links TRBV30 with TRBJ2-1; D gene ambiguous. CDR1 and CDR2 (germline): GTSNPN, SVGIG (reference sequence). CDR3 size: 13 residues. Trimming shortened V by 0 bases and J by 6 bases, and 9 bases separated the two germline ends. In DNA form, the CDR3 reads TGTGCCTGGAGTGTACTGTATCGCAATGAGCAGTTCTTC. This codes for CAWSVLYRNEQFF.

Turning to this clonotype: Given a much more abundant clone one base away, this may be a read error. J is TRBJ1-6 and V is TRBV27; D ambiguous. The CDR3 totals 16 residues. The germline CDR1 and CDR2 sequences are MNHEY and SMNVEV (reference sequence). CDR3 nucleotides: TGTGCCAGCAGTTCCGCCTTGGGAACGCATAATTCACCCCCCCACTTT. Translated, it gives CASSSALGTHNSPPHF.

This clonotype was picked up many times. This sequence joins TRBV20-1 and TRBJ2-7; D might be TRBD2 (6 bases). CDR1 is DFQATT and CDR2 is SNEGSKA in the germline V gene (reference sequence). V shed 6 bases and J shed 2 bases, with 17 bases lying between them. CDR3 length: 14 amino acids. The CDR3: CSARTPGLPYEQYF. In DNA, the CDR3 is TGCAGTGCACGAACCCCGGGACTTCCCTACGAGCAGTACTTC.

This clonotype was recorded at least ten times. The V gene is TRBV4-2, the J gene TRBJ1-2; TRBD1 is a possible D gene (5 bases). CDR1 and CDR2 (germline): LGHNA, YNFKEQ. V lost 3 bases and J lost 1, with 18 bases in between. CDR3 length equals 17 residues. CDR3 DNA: TGTGCCAGCAGCCACACACTAAACCGGGGGGATAACTATGGCTACACCTTC. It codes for CASSHTLNRGDNYGYTF.

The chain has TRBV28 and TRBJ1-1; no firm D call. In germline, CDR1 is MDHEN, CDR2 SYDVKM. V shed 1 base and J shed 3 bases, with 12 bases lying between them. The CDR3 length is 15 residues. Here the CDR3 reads CASSLYRGSDTEAFF. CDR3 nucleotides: TGTGCCAGCAGTTTATATCGGGGATCGGACACTGAAGCTTTCTTT.